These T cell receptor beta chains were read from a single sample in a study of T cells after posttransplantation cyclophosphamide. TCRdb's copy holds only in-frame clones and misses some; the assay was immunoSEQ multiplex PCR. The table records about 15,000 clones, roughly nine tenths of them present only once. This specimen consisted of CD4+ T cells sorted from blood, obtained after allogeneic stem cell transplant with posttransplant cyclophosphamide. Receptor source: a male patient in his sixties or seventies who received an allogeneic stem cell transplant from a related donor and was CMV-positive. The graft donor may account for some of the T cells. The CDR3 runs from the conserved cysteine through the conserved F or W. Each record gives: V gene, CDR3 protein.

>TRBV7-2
CASSLAGEDAYVGYTF
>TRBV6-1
CASTYRGNTEAFF
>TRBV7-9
CASSLAGGISYEQYF
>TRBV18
CASSPPAGNEKLFF
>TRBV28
CASNTATNEKLFF
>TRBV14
CASSQRLADEQFF
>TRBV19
CASSPWSVDTQYF
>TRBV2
CASRPGQPNTEAFF
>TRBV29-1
CSVVAGPREQYF
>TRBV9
CASSVAGARSGNTIYF
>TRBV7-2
CASSYILNLGHRNYNGQFF
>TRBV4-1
CASSPTGGAWETQYF
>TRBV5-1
CASSLARRGSTTNEKLFF
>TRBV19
CASRVSSDEYNEQFF